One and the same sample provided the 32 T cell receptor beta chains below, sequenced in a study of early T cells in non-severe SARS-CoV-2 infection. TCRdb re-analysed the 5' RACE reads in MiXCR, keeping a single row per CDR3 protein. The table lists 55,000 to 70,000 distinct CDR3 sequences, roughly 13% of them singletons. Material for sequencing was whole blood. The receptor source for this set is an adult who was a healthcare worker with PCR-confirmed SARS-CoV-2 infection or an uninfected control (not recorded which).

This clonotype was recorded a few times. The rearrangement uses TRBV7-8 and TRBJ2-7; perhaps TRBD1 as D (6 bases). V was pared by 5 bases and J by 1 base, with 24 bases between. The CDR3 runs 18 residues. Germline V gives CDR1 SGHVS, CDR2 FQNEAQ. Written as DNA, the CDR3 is TGTGCCAGCAGCCCCGGTGGACAGAGTCAGTTATTTTCCTACGAGCAGTACTTC. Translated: CASSPGGQSQLFSYEQYF.

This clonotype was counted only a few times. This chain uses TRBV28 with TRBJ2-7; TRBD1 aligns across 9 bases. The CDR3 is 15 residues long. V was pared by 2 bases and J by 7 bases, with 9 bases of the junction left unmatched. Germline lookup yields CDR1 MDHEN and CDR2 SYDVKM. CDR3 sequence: CASSLGGTGPKEQYF. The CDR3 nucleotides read TGTGCCAGCAGTTTAGGGGGGACAGGGCCGAAGGAGCAGTACTTC.

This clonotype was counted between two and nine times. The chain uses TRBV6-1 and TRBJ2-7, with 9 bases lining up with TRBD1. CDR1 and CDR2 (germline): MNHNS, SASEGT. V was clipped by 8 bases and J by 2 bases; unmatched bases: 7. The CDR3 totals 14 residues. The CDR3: CASSRGQGPYEQYF. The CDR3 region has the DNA TGTGCCAGCTCGAGGGGACAGGGCCCCTACGAGCAGTACTTC.

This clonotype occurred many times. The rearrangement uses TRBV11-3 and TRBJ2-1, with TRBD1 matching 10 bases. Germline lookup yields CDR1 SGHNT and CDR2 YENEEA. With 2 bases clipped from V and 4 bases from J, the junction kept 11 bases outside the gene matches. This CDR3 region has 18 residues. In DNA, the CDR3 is TGTGCCAGCAGCTTAATTTCCCCCGGGACAGGGGAATACAATGAGCAGTTCTTC. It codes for CASSLISPGTGEYNEQFF.

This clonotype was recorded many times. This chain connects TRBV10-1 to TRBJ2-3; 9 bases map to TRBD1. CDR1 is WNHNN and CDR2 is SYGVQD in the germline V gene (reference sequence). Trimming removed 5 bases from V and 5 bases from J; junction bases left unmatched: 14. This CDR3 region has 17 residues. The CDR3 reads CASSSGGGTGRGDTQYF. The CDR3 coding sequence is TGCGCCAGCAGTAGCGGTGGGGGGACAGGGAGAGGAGATACGCAGTATTTT.

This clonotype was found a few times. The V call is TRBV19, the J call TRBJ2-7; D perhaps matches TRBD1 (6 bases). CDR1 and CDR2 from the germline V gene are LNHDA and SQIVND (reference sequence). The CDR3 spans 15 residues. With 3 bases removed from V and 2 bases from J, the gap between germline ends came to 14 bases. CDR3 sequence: CASSMGHLLPYEQYF. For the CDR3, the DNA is TGTGCCAGTAGTATGGGACACCTACTCCCCTACGAGCAGTACTTC.

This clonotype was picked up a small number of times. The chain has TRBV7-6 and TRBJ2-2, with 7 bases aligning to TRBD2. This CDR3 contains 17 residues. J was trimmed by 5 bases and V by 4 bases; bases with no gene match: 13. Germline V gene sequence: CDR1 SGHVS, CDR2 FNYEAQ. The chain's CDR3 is CASSSPGKVGGTGELFF. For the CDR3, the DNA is TGTGCCAGCAGCTCCCCTGGGAAGGTCGGGGGGACCGGGGAGCTGTTTTTT.

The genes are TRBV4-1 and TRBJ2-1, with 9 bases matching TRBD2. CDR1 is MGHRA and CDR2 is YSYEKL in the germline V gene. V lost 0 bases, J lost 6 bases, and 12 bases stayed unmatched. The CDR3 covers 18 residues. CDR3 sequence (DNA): TGCGCCAGCAGCCAAGAAATCCTGGGGACTAGCCGCCTCAATGAGCAGTTCTTC. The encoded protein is CASSQEILGTSRLNEQFF.

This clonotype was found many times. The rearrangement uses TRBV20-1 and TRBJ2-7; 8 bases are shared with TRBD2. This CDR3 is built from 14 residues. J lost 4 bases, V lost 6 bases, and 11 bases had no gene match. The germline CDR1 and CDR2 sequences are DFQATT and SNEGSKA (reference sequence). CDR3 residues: CSAGRGAVSYEQYF. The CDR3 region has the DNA TGCAGTGCAGGGCGGGGGGCCGTCAGTTACGAGCAGTACTTC.

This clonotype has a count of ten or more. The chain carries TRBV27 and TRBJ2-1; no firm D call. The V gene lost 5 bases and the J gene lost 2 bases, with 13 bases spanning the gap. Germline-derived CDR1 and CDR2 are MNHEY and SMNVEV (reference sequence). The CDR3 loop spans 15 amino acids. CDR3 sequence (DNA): TGTGCCAGCAGTCCAAAAAAAAGTGCCTACAATGAGCAGTTCTTC. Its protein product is CASSPKKSAYNEQFF.

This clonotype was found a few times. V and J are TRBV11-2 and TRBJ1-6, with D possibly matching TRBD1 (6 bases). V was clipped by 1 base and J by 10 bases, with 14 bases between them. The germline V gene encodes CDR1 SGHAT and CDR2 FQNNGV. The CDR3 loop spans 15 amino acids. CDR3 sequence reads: CASSLAYGGKSPLHF. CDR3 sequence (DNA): TGTGCCAGCAGCTTAGCATACGGGGGCAAATCACCCCTCCACTTT.

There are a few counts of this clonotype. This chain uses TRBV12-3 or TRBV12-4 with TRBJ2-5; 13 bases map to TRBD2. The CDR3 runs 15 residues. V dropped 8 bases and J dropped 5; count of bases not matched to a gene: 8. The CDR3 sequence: CASRLTGLAGETQYF. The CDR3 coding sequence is TGTGCCAGCCGGCTAACGGGACTAGCGGGGGAGACCCAGTACTTC.

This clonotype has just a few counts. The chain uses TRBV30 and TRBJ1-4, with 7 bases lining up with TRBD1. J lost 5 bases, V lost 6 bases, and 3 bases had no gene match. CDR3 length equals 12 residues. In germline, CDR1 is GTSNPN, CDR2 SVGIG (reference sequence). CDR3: CACTGVNEKLFF. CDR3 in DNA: TGTGCCTGTACAGGGGTGAATGAAAAACTGTTTTTT. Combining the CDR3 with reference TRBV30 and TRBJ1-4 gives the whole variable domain SQTIHQWPATLVQPVGSPLSLECTVEGTSNPNLYWYRQAAGRGLQLLFYSVGIGQISSEVPQNLSASRPQDRQFILSSKKLLLSDSGFYLCACTGVNEKLFFGSGTQLSVL.

The CDR3 spells CASSQEGLAGRETQYF. The CDR3 coding sequence is TGTGCCAGCAGCCAAGAAGGTCTAGCGGGGCGAGAGACCCAGTACTTC. V gene TRBV3-1 combines with J gene TRBJ2-5, with TRBD2 matching 9 bases. The CDR3 contains 16 residues. The germline CDR1 and CDR2 sequences are LGHDT and YNNKEL (reference sequence). V shed 0 bases, J shed 4 bases, and the junction held 6 bases outside the gene matches.

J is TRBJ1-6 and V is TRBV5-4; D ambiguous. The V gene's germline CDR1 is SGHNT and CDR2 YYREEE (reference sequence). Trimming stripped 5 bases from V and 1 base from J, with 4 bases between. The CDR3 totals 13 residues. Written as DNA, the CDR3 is TGTGCCAGCAGAGGGTCCTATAATTCACCCCTCCACTTT. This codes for CASRGSYNSPLHF.

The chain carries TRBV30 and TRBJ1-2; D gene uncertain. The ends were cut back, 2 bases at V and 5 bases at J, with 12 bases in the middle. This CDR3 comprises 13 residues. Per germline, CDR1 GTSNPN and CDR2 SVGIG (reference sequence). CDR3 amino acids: CAWSTNSKYGYTF. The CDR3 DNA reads TGTGCCTGGAGTACTAACAGCAAATATGGCTACACCTTC.

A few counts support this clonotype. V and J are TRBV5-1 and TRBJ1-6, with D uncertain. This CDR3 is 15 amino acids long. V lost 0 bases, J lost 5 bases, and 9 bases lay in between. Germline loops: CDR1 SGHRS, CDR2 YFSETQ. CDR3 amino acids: CASSLEFTDNSPLHF. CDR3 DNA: TGCGCCAGCAGCTTGGAGTTTACAGATAATTCACCCCTCCACTTT. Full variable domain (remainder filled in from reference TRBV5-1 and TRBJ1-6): KAGVTQTPRYLIKTRGQQVTLSCSPISGHRSVSWYQQTPGQGLQFLFEYFSETQRNKGNFPGRFSGRQFSNSRSEMNVSTLELGDSALYLCASSLEFTDNSPLHFGNGTRLTVT.

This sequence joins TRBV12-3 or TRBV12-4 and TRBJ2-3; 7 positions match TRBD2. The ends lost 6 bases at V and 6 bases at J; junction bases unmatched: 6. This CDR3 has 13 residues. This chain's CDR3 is CASRSIGGDTQYF. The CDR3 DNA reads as TGTGCCAGCAGGTCGATCGGGGGGGATACGCAGTATTTT.

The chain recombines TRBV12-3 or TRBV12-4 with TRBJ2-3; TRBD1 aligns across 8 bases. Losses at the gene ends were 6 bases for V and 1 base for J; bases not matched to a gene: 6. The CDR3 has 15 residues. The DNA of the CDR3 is TGTGCCAGCAGACCGCCGGGACAGGGCACAGATACGCAGTATTTT. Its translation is CASRPPGQGTDTQYF.

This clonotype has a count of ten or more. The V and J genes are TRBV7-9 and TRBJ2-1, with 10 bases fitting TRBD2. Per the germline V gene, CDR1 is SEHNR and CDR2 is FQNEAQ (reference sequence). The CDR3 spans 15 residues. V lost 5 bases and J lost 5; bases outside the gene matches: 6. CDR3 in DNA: TGTGCCAGCAGCCCTGGGAGCGGGAGGGACAATGAGCAGTTCTTC. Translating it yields CASSPGSGRDNEQFF.

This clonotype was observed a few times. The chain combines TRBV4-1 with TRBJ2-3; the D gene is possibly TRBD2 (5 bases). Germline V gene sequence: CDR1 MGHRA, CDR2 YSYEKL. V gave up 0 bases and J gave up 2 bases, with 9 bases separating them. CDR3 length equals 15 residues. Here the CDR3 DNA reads TGCGCCAGCAGCCAAGAAGAGCGGAACACAGATACGCAGTATTTT. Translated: CASSQEERNTDTQYF.

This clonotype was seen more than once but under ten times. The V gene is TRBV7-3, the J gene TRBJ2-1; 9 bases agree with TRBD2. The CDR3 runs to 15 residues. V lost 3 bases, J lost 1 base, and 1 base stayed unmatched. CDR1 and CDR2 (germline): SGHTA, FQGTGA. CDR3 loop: CASSFSGSSYNEQFF. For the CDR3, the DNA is TGTGCCAGCAGCTTTAGCGGGAGTTCCTACAATGAGCAGTTCTTC.

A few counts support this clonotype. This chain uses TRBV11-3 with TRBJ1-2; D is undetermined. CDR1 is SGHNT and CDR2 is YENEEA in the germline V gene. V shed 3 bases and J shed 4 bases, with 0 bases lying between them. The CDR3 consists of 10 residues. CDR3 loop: CASSFYGYTF. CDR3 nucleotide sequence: TGTGCCAGCAGCTTCTATGGCTACACCTTC.

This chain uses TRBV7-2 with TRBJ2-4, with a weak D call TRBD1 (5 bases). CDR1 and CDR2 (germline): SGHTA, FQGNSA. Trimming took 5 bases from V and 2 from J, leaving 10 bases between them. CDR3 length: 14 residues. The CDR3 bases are TGTGCCAGCAGCCCCGACAGCACCAAAAACATTCAGTACTTC. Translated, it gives CASSPDSTKNIQYF.

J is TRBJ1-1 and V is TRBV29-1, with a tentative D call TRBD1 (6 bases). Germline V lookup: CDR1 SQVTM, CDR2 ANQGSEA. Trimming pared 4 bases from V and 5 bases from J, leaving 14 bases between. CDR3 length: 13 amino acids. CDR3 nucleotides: TGCAGCGTTGCTCGGGGGCTAGCGACTGAAGCTTTCTTT. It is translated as CSVARGLATEAFF.

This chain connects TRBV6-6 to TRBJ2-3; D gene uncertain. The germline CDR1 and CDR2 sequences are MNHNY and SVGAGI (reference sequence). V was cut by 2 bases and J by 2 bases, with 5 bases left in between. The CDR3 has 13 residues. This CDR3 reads CASSYILTDTQYF. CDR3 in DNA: TGTGCCAGCAGTTACATTCTCACAGATACGCAGTATTTT.

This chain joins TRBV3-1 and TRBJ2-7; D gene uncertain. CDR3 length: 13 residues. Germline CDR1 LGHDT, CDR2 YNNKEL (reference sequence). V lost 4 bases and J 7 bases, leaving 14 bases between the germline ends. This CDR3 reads CASSPGPTREQYF. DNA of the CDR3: TGTGCCAGCAGCCCCGGACCCACTCGGGAGCAGTACTTC.

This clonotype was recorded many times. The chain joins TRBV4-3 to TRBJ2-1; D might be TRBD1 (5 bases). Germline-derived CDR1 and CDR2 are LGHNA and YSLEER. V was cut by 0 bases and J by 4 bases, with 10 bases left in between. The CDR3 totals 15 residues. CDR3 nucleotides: TGCGCCAGCAGCCAAGATGGGGCTATATACAATGAGCAGTTCTTC. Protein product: CASSQDGAIYNEQFF.

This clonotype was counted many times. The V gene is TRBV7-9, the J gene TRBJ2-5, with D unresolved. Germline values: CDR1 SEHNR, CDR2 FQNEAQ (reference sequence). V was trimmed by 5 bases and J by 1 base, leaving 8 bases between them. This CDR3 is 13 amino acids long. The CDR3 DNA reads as TGTGCCAGCAGCCCCCGGTCCCAAGAGACCCAGTACTTC. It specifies CASSPRSQETQYF.

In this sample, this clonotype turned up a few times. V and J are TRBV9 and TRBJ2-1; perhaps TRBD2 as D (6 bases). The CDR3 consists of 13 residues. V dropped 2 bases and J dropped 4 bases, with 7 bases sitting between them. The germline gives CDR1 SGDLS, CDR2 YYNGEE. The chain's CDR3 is CASSVSGYNEQFF. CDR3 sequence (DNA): TGTGCCAGCAGCGTTAGCGGTTACAATGAGCAGTTCTTC. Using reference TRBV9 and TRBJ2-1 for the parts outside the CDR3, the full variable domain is DSGVTQTPKHLITATGQRVTLRCSPRSGDLSVYWYQQSLDQGLQFLIQYYNGEERAKGNILERFSAQQFPDLHSELNLSSLELGDSALYFCASSVSGYNEQFFGPGTRLTVL.

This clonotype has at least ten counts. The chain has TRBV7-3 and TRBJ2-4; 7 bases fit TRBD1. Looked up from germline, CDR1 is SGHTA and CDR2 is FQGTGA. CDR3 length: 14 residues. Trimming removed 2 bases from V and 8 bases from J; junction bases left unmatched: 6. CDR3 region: CASSLDRVSYIQYF. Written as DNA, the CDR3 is TGTGCCAGCAGCTTAGACAGGGTATCTTACATTCAGTACTTC.

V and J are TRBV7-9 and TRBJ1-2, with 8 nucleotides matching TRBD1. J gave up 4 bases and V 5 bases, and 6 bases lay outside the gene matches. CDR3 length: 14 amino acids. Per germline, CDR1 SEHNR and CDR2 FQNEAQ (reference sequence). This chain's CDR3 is CASSRGTGSYGYTF. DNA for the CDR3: TGTGCCAGCAGCCGTGGGACAGGCAGCTATGGCTACACCTTC.